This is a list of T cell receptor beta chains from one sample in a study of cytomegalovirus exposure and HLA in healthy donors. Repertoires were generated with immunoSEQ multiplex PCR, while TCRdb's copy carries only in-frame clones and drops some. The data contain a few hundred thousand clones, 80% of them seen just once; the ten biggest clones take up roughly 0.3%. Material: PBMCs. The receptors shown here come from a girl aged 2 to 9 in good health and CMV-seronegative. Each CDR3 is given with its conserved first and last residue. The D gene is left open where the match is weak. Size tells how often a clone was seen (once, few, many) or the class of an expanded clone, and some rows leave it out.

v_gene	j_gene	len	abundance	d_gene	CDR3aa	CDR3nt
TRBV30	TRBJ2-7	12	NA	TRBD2	CAGGVFSYEQYF	TGTGCCGGGGGGGTCTTTTCCTACGAGCAGTACTTC
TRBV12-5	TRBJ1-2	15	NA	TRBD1	CASGSSDRANAGYTF	TGTGCTAGTGGTTCGTCAGACAGGGCTAATGCTGGCTACACCTTC
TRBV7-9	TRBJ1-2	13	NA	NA	CASSPKQGHGYTF	TGTGCCAGCAGTCCCAAGCAGGGGCATGGCTACACCTTC
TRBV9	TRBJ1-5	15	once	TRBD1	CASSAGTGANQPQHF	TGTGCCAGCAGCGCAGGGACAGGGGCTAATCAGCCCCAGCATTTT
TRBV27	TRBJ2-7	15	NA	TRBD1	CASSPGQDGTYEQYF	TGTGCCAGCAGTCCCGGACAGGACGGGACCTACGAGCAGTACTTC
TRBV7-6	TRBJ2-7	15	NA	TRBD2	CASSLATSGVYEQYF	TGTGCCAGCAGCTTAGCTACTAGCGGGGTCTACGAGCAGTACTTC
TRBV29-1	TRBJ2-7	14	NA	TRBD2	CSVEASGGSYEQYF	TGCAGCGTTGAGGCTAGCGGGGGATCCTACGAGCAGTACTTC
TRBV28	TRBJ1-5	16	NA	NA	CASSLTGLARSQPQHF	TGTGCCAGCAGTCTTACAGGGTTGGCTCGAAGTCAGCCCCAGCATTTT
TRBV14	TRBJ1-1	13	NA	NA	CASSWGQNTEAFF	TGTGCCAGCAGCTGGGGGCAGAACACTGAAGCTTTCTTT
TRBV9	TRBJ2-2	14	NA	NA	CASSPPRFTGKLFF	TGTGCCAGCAGCCCCCCCAGATTCACCGGGAAGCTGTTTTTT
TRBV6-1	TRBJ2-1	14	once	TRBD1	CASSGDRGRNEQFF	TGTGCCAGCAGTGGAGACAGGGGAAGGAATGAGCAGTTCTTC
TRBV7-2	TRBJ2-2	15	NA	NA	CASSLRGRNTGELFF	TGTGCCAGCAGCTTAAGGGGCAGGAACACCGGGGAGCTGTTTTTT
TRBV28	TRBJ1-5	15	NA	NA	CASSSDPVGNQPQHF	TGTGCCAGCAGTTCCGATCCAGTGGGCAATCAGCCCCAGCATTTT
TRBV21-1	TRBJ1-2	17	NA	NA	CASSPQPAGRGAYGYTF	TGTGCCAGCAGCCCCCAGCCGGCCGGGAGAGGAGCATATGGCTACACCTTC
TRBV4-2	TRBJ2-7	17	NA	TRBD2	CASSQDLGSGSSYEQYF	TGTGCCAGCAGCCAAGATCTGGGCAGCGGGAGCTCCTACGAGCAGTACTTC
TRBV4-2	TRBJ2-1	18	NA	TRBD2	CASSQTKTLAGGLGEQFF	TGTGCCAGCAGCCAGACCAAAACCCTAGCGGGGGGTCTAGGTGAGCAGTTCTTC
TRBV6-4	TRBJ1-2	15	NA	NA	CASSGRGYVGYGYTF	TGTGCCAGCAGTGGCAGGGGTTATGTGGGGTATGGCTACACCTTC
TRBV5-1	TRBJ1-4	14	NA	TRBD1	CASSWGQGGEKLFF	TGCGCCAGCAGCTGGGGACAGGGGGGTGAAAAACTGTTTTTT
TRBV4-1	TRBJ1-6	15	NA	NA	CASSQDRATGSPLHF	TGCGCCAGCAGCCAAGATAGGGCCACAGGTTCACCCCTCCACTTT
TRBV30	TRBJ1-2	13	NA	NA	CAWSQEGPYGYTF	TGTGCCTGGAGCCAAGAGGGTCCCTATGGCTACACCTTC
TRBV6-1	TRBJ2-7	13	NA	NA	CASSDRAPYEQYF	TGTGCCAGCAGTGACAGGGCCCCCTACGAGCAGTACTTC
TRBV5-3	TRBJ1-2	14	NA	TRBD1	CARSPRQGRYGYTF	TGTGCCAGAAGCCCTAGACAGGGGAGATATGGCTACACCTTC
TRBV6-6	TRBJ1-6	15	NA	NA	CASSYPGFSMTPLHF	TGTGCCAGCAGTTACCCGGGGTTCTCAATGACACCCCTCCACTTT
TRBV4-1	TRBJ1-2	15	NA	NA	CASSQRGGDNYGYTF	TGCGCCAGCAGCCAACGCGGGGGCGATAACTATGGCTACACCTTC
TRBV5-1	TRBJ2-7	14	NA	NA	CASSLVGQTYEQYF	TGCGCCAGCAGCTTAGTCGGACAGACATACGAGCAGTACTTC
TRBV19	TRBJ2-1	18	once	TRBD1	CASSIDAGTGGRYNEQFF	TGTGCCAGTAGTATAGATGCTGGAACAGGGGGCAGGTACAATGAGCAGTTCTTC
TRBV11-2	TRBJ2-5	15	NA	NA	CASSLSVAVTETQYF	TGTGCCAGCAGCTTAAGCGTAGCGGTGACAGAGACCCAGTACTTC
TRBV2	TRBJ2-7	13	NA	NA	CASYAAFGGEQYF	TGTGCCAGCTACGCCGCCTTCGGTGGCGAGCAGTACTTC
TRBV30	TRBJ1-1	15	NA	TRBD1	CAWSTTGGRNTEAFF	TGTGCCTGGAGTACTACAGGGGGGAGGAACACTGAAGCTTTCTTT
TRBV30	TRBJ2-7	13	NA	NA	CAWSSGHIGEQYF	TGTGCCTGGAGTTCTGGACACATAGGCGAGCAGTACTTC
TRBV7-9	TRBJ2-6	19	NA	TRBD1	CASSSLRTGKESGANVLTF	TGTGCCAGCAGCTCTCTACGGACAGGGAAAGAGTCTGGGGCCAACGTCCTGACTTTC
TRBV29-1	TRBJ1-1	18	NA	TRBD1	CSALGRLQDGTGDTEAFF	TGCAGCGCCCTGGGAAGATTACAAGACGGGACAGGGGACACTGAAGCTTTCTTT
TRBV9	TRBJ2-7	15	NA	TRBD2	CASSLGTSGGYEQYF	TGTGCCAGCAGCTTGGGGACTAGCGGGGGCTACGAGCAGTACTTC
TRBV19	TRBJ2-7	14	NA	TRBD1	CASSSGTGRYEQYF	TGTGCCAGTTCCTCCGGGACAGGGCGCTACGAGCAGTACTTC
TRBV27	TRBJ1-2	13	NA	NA	CASSFGGNYGYTF	TGTGCCAGCAGTTTTGGAGGGAACTATGGCTACACCTTC
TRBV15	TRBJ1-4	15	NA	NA	CATSREPAGGEKLFF	TGTGCCACCAGCAGAGAACCGGCTGGAGGGGAAAAACTGTTTTTT
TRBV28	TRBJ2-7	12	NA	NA	CAPVGAAGEQYF	TGTGCCCCCGTTGGGGCAGCAGGGGAGCAGTACTTC